The present T cell receptor beta chain was sequenced within a study of T cell responses to AZD1222 COVID-19 vaccine (dated by TCRdb to about 2021). Some background on the complete study: AZD1222 recipients whose second dose came at about 4 weeks and those whose second dose came at about 12 weeks were combined into one group, since spike-specific TCR depth and breadth did not differ between the two schedules. TCR sequencing covered roughly 230 trial participants: 200 to 220 given two doses of AZD1222 and approximately 25 given two doses of MenACWY control vaccine. Trial participants were enrolled by age into 18-55, 56-69 and 70-plus year subgroups, with approximately 160, 26 and 62 TCR-sequenced participants respectively.

The CDR3 regions of human TCRbeta chains were analyzed by immunosequencing. The study's own analysis went as follows. TCRs in the repertoires were compared against a reference library of SARS-CoV-2-specific TCRs that had been generated with the MIRA antigen-specificity platform. Breadth was defined as the fraction of unique TCRs that were SARS-CoV-2-associated, and depth was defined as the fraction of total T cells that were SARS-CoV-2-associated. Using the MIRA data, every spike-specific TCR was mapped to the spike region that the TCR reacted to and assigned to either a CD4 or a CD8 class. Log10-transformed breadth and depth values were compared by one-way ANOVA with Sidak's multiple comparisons tests. The clones in this table, taken by TCRdb from immuneACCESS, are in-frame only. Not every clone is retained; where verified, under half of the shortfall comes from an unresolved V gene, and the cause of the rest is unknown. V, J and clone size are those of that table, while D and trimming were read from the DNA. The sample table holds approximately 90,000 clones, of which 85% to 90% were seen once. 8% to 9.5% of the sample belongs to the ten largest clones.

The paper's findings and limits, for the study overall: Participants were mostly white British and included more females than males, and it was suggested by the authors that clonal diversity may have been underestimated. Spike-specific TCR breadth and depth rose significantly after two AZD1222 doses compared with day 0 and with MenACWY recipients. Conclusions about previously exposed vaccinees are limited, since just five or six AZD1222 recipients were seropositive for SARS-CoV-2 at baseline. Because no day 14 peak-response samples were available, repertoires were characterized only after the peak T cell response. CD4 TCRs associated with the vaccine covered the entire spike protein, and the dominant responses were in regions 160-218 and 743-854. The 56-69-year group was small, and its depth increase did not reach significance, likely because of low power. Reportedly, almost half of the unique spike-specific TCRs recognized epitopes lying outside the regions that are mutated in the B.1.351 and B.1.1.7 variants.

The intended sense of this specimen's time point label: baseline before first vaccination. The vaccinee samples were drawn from two UK trials, COV001 and COV002, one of which was a single-blind randomized controlled phase 2/3 trial testing AZD1222 (ChAdOx1 nCoV-19) in healthy adults. For TCRbeta chain sequencing, PBMC samples from trial participants were taken at day 0 and at day 28 after the second dose. Note on this clone: This receptor's antigen is unknown. The record has no base qualities; no much larger clone is one base away.

According to the germline V gene, CDR1 reads MNHEY and CDR2 reads SVGAGI. The V and J ends are trimmed by 6 bases and 5 bases, leaving 8 bases between them. The CDR3 has 12 amino acids, counting the end cysteine and phenylalanine. Only the CDR3 region is kept as DNA, spanning 36 bases read in frame from base 1. Here the sequenced sample was peripheral blood, taken on day 0 of AZD1222 vaccination. This sequence originates from an adult in good health. The sequence is built from TRBV6-5 and TRBJ2-1; the D gene cannot be named for sure. The DNA sequence is as follows: TGTGCCAGCAGCCTTGGGAACAATGAGCAGTTCTTC. It specifies CASSLGNNEQFF.